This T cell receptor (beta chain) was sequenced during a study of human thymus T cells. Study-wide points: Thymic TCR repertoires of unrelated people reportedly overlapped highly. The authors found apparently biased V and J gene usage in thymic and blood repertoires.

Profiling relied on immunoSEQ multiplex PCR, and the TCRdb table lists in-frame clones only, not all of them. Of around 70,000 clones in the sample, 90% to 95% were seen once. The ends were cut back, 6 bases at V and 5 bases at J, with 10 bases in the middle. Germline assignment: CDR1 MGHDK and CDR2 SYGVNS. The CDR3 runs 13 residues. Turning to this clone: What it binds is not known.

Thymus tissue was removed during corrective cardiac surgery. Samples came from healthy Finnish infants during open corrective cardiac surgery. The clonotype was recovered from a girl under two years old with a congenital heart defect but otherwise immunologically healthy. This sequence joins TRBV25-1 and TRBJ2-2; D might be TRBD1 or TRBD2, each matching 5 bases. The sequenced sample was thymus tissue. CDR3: CASRLAGTGELFF. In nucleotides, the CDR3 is TGTGCCAGCAGGCTAGCAGGGACCGGGGAGCTGTTTTTT. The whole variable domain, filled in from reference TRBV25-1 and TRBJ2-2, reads EADIYQTPRYLVIGTGKKITLECSQTMGHDKMYWYQQDPGMELHLIHYSYGVNSTEKGDLSSESTVSRIRTEHFPLTLESARPSHTSQYLCASRLAGTGELFFGEGSRLTVL.